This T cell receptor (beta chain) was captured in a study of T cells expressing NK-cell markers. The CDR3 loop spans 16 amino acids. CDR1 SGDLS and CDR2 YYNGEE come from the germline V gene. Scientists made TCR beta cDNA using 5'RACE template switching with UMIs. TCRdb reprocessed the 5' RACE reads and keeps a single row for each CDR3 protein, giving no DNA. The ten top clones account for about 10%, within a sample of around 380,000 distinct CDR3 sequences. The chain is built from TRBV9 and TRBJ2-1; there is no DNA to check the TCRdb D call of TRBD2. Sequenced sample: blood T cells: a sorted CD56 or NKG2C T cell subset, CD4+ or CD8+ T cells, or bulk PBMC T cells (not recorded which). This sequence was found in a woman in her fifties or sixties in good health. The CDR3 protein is CASSVIPLALYNEQFF.